This TCR beta chain is from a study of T cell responses to AZD1222 COVID-19 vaccine. General study findings and limits: Unmutated variant regions are reportedly targeted by nearly half of spike-specific TCRs. Spike-wide vaccine-associated CD4 TCRs dominated at 160-218 and 743-854. Most donors were white British and more were female, and clonal diversity was possibly underestimated. Sampling that yielded the repertoires occurred only after the peak T cell response.

TCRdb's copy holds only in-frame clones and misses some; the assay was immunoSEQ multiplex PCR. The top ten hold roughly 1.6% of the sample, which has 170,000 or so clones, approximately 90% seen once. Of note for this clone: The antigen is not known.

Germline V gene sequence: CDR1 KGHSH, CDR2 LQKENI. Trimming shortened V by 0 bases and J by 4 bases, and 13 bases separated the two germline ends. The CDR3 loop spans 16 amino acids. Here the sequenced sample was peripheral blood, taken on day 0 of AZD1222 vaccination. V usage is TRBV18 and J usage is TRBJ2-1; tentatively, D is TRBD2 (5 bases). This clonotype was sampled from an adult in good health. The CDR3 loop is CASSPPNSEGYNEQFF. The CDR3 region has the DNA TGTGCCAGCTCACCACCGAATAGCGAGGGATACAATGAGCAGTTCTTC.